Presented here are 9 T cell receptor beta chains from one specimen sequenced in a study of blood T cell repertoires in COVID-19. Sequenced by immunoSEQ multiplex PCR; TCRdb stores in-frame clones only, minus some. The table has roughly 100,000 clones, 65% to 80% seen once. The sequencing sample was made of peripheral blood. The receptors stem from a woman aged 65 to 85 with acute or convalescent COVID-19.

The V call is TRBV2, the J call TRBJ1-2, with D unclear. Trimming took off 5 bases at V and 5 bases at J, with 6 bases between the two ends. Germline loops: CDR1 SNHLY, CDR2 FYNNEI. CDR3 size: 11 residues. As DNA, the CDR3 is TGTGCCAGCAGTTACACGTATGGCTACACCTTC. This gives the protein CASSYTYGYTF.

Written as DNA, the CDR3 is TGTGCCAGCAGCCCCGGGACAGGGGTTTACCCCCTCCACTTT. Residues: CASSPGTGVYPLHF. J is TRBJ1-6 and V is TRBV6-2 or TRBV6-3; 10 bases agree with TRBD1. Germline CDR1 MNHEY, CDR2 SVGEGT. The CDR3 is 14 residues long. V shed 6 bases, J shed 13 bases, and the junction held 9 bases outside the gene matches.

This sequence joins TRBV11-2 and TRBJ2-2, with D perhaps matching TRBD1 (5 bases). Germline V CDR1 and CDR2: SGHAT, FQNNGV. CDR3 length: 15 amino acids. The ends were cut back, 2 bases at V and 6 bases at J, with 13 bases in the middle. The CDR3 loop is CASSLSLLGAGELFF. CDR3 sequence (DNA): TGTGCCAGCAGCTTAAGCCTCCTAGGGGCCGGGGAGCTGTTTTTT.

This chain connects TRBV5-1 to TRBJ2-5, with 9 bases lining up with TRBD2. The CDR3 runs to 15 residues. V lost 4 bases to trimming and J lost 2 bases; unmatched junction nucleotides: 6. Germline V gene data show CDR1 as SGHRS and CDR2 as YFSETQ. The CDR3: CASSLLAGEQETQYF. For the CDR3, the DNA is TGCGCCAGCAGCCTATTAGCGGGGGAACAAGAGACCCAGTACTTC.

The CDR3 spells CASSVDNSYEQYF. CDR3 coding DNA: TGTGCCAGCAGCGTTGACAACTCCTACGAGCAGTACTTC. The chain combines TRBV9 with TRBJ2-7; D unresolved. The length of the CDR3 is 13 residues. Trimming left V 2 bases short and J 0 bases short, with 6 bases between. The germline gives CDR1 SGDLS, CDR2 YYNGEE.

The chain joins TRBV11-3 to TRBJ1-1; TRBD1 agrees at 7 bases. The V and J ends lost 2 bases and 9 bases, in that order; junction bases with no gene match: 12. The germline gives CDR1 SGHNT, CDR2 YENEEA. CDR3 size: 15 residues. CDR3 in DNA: TGTGCCAGCAGCTTATTTTCCCAGGGGGTTCGGAAAGCTTTCTTT. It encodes CASSLFSQGVRKAFF.

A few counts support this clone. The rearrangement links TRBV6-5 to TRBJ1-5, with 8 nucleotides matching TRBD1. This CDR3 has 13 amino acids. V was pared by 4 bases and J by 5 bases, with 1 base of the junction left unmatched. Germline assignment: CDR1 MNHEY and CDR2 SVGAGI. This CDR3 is CASSSTGDQPQHF. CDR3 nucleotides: TGTGCCAGCAGTTCGACAGGGGATCAGCCCCAGCATTTT.

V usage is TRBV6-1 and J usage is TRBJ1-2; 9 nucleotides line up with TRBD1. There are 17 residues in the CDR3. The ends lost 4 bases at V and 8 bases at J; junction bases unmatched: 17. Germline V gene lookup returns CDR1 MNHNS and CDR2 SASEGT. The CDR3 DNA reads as TGTGCCAGCAGTGTTCCCTTTTCCGGGACAGGGAGAGGAGGCTACACCTTC. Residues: CASSVPFSGTGRGGYTF.

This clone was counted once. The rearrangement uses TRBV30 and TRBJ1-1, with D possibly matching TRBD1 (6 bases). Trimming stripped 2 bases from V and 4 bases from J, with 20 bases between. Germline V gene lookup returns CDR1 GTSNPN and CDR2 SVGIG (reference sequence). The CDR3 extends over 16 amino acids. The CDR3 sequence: CAWSLPITGLGTEAFF. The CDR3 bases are TGTGCCTGGAGTCTACCCATTACAGGGCTGGGCACTGAAGCTTTCTTT.